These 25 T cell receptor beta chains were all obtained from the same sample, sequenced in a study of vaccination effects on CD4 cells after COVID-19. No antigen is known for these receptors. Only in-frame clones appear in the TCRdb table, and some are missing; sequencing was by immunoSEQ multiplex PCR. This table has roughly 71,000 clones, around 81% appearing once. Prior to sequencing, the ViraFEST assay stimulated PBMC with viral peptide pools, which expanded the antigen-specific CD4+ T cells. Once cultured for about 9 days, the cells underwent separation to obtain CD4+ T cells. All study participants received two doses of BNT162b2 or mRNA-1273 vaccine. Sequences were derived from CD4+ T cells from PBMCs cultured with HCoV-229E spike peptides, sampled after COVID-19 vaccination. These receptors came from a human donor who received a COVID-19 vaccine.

The CDR3 DNA is TGTGCCAGCAGTGACGCTAGCGGGGGTGGTGAGCAGTTCTTC. Translation gives CASSDASGGGEQFF. V usage is TRBV2 and J usage is TRBJ2-1; 10 bases match TRBD2. The germline CDR1 and CDR2 sequences are SNHLY and FYNNEI. There are 14 residues in the CDR3. After removal of 3 bases from V and 9 bases from J, the junction contained 5 bases not matched to a gene.

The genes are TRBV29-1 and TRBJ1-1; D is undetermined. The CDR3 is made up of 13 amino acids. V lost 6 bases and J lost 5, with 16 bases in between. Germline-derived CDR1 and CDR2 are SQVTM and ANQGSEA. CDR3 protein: CSVPWEGRTEAFF. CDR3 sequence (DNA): TGCAGCGTCCCTTGGGAGGGTCGGACTGAAGCTTTCTTT.

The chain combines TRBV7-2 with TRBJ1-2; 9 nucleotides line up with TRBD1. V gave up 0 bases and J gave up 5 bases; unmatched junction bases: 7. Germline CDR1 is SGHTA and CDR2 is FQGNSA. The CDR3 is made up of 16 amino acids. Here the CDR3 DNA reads TGTGCCAGCAGCTTAGCGGGACAGGGAACGGGTTATGGCTACACCTTC. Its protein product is CASSLAGQGTGYGYTF.

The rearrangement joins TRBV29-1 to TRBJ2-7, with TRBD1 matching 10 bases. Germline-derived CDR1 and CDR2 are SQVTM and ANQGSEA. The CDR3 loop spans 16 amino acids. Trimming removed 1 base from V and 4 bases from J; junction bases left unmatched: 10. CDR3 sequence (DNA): TGCAGCGTTGAAGGGACCCCGGGACAGGGGTTTTACGAGCAGTACGTC. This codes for CSVEGTPGQGFYEQYV.

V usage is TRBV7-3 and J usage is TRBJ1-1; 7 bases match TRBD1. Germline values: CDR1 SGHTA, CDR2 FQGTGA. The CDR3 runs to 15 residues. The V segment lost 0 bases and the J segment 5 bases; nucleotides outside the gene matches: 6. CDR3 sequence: CASSLTSLQGTEAFF. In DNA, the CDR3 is TGTGCCAGCAGCTTAACGAGTTTACAGGGGACTGAAGCTTTCTTT.

The CDR3: CASSLIAGGSSEQFF. CDR3 coding DNA: TGTGCCAGCAGCTTAATAGCGGGGGGGTCTAGTGAGCAGTTCTTC. The chain is built from TRBV7-3 and TRBJ2-1, with 11 bases fitting TRBD2. V shed 1 base and J 9 bases; nucleotides not matched to a gene: 5. The CDR3 is 15 residues long. Germline V lookup: CDR1 SGHTA, CDR2 FQGTGA.

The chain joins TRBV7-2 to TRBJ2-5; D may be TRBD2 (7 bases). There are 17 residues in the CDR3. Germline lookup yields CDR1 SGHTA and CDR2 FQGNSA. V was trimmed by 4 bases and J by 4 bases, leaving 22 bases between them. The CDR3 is CASSSWEGVVIRETQYF. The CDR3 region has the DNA TGTGCCAGCAGCTCGTGGGAGGGGGTGGTGATTAGAGAGACCCAGTACTTC.

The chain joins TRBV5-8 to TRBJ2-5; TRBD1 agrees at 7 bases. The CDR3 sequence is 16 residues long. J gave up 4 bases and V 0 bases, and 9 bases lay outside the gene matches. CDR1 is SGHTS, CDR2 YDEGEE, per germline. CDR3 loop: CASSLDRGPPLETQYF. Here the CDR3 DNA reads TGTGCCAGCAGCTTGGACAGGGGCCCACCTCTAGAGACCCAGTACTTC.

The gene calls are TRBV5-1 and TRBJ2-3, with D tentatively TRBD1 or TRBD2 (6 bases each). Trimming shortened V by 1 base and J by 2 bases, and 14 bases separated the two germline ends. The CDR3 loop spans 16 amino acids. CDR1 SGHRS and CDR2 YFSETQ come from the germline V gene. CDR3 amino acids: CASSLRGTSSTDTQYF. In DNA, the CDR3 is TGCGCCAGCAGCTTGCGGGGGACAAGTTCCACAGATACGCAGTATTTT.

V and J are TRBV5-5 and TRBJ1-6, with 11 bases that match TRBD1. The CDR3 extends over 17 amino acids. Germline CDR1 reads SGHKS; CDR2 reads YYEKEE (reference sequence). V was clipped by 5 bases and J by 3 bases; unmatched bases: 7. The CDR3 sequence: CASRSGQGAGYNSPLHF. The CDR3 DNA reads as TGTGCCAGCAGGTCAGGACAGGGGGCCGGCTATAATTCACCCCTCCACTTT.

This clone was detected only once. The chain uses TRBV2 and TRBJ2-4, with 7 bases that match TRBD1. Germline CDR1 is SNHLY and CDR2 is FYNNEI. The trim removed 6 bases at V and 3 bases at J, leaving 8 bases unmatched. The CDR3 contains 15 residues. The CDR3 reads CASRDRRGRKNIQYF. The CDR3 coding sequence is TGTGCCAGCAGGGATCGTAGGGGGCGCAAAAACATTCAGTACTTC.

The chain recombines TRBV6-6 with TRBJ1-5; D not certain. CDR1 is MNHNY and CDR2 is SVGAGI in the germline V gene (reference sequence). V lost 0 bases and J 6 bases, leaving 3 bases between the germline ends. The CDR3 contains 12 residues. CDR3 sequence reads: CASSYSSQPQHF. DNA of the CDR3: TGTGCCAGCAGTTACTCGAGTCAGCCCCAGCATTTT.

The CDR3 sequence: CASKVPDRAQHF. In nucleotides, the CDR3 is TGTGCCAGCAAGGTGCCGGACAGAGCCCAGCATTTT. The V call is TRBV2, the J call TRBJ1-5; tentative D call: TRBD1 (6 bases). Germline loops: CDR1 SNHLY, CDR2 FYNNEI. The CDR3 is made up of 12 amino acids. The V and J ends lost 7 bases and 11 bases respectively, with 15 bases between them. Full variable domain (rest looked up from reference TRBV2 and TRBJ1-5): EPEVTQTPSHQVTQMGQEVILRCVPISNHLYFYWYRQILGQKVEFLVSFYNNEISEKSEIFDDQFSVERPDGSNFTLKIRSTKLEDSAMYFCASKVPDRAQHFGDGTRLSIL.

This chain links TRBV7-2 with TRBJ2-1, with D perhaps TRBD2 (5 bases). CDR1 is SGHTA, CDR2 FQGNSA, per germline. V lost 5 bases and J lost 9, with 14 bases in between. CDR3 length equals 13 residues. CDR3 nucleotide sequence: TGTGCCAGCAGCACCCGGAGGTGGAGTGAGCAGTTCTTC. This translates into CASSTRRWSEQFF.

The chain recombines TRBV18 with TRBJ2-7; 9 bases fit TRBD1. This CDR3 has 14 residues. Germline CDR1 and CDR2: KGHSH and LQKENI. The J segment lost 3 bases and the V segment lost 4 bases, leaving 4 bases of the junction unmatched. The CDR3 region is CASSQGQGSYEQYV. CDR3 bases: TGTGCCAGCTCACAGGGACAGGGAAGCTACGAGCAGTACGTC.

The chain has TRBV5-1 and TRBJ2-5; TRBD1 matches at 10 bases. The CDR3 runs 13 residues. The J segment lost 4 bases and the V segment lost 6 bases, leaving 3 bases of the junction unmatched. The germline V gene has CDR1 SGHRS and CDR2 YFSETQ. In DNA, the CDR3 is TGCGCCAGCACACGGACAGGGGGAGAGACCCAGTACTTC. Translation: CASTRTGGETQYF.

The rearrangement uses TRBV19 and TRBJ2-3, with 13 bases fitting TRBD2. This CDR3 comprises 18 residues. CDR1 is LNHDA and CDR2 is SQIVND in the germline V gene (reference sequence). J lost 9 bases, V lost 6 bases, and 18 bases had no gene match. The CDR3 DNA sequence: TGTGCCAGTAGCATCCTACTAGCGGGGGGGCCGAACGTAGTCACGCAGTATTTT. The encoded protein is CASSILLAGGPNVVTQYF.

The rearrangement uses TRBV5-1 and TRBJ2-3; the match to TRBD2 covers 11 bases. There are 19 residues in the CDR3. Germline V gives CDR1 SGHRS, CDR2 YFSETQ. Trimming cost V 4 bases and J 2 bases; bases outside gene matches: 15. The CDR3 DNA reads TGCGCCAGCAGCCGTCTAGCGGGGGGCCACAGGAGCGCCACAGATACGCAGTATTTT. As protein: CASSRLAGGHRSATDTQYF.

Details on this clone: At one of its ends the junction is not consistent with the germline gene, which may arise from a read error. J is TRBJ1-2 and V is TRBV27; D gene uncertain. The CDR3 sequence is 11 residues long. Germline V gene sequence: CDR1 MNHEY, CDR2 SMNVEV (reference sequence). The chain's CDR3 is CASSSASVKLW. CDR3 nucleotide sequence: TGTGCCAGCAGTTCAGCATCGGTAAAATTGTGG.

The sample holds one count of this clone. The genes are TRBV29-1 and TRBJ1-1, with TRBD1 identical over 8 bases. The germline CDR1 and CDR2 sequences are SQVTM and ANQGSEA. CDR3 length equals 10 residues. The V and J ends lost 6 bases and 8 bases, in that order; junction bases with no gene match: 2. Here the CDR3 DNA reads TGCAGCGTACGGACAGGGGAAGCTTTCTTT. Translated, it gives CSVRTGEAFF.

The DNA of the CDR3 is TGTGCCAGCAGTGACCGCGGGGCCGGTTCAGATACGCAGTATTTT. Translation: CASSDRGAGSDTQYF. The chain is built from TRBV6-1 and TRBJ2-3; D is perhaps TRBD2 (6 bases). Germline V gene lookup returns CDR1 MNHNS and CDR2 SASEGT. The V end lost 3 bases, the J end lost 4 bases, and 14 bases lay between the germline ends. CDR3 length: 15 amino acids.

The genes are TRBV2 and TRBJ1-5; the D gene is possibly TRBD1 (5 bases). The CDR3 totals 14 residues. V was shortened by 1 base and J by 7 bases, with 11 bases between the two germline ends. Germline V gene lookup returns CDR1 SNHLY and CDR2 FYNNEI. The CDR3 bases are TGTGCCAGCAGTGAAGACGGGGGTGGGCAGCCCCAGCATTTT. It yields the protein CASSEDGGGQPQHF.

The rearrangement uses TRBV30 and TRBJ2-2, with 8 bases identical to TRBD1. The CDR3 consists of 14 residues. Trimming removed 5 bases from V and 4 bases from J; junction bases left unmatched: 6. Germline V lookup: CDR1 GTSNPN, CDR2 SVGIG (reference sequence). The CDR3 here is CAWRRTGFTGELFF. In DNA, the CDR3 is TGTGCCTGGCGAAGGACAGGGTTCACCGGGGAGCTGTTTTTT.

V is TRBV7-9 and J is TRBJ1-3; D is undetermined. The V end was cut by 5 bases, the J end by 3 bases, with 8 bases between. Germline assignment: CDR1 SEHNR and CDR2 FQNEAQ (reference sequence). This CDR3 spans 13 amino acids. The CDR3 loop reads CASSENVGNTIYF. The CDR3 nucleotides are TGTGCCAGCAGCGAGAACGTTGGAAACACCATATATTTT.

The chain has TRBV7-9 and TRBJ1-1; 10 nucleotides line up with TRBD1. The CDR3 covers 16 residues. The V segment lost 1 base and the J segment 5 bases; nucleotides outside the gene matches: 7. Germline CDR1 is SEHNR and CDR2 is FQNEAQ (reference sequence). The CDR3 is CASSLGPDRGHTEAFF. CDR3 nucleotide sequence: TGTGCCAGCAGCTTAGGTCCAGACAGGGGGCATACTGAAGCTTTCTTT.